The 30 T cell receptor beta chains reported below all come from one sample, sequenced in a study of identical twins. TCRdb re-called the 5' RACE reads through MiXCR, storing one row per CDR3 protein. The sample contains roughly 1,500,000 distinct CDR3 sequences, roughly a third of which appear only once. Input material: cord blood. The receptors were sampled from a newborn girl in good health.

This clonotype was detected a few times. The chain combines TRBV28 with TRBJ1-1, with 8 positions matching TRBD1. The V gene end was trimmed by 3 bases and the J gene end by 3 bases; junction bases not matched to a gene: 9. Per the germline V gene, CDR1 is MDHEN and CDR2 is SYDVKM. The CDR3 totals 16 residues. This CDR3 reads CASSLGPGTGYTEAFF. The CDR3 DNA is TGTGCCAGCAGTTTGGGTCCCGGGACAGGATACACTGAAGCTTTCTTT.

The chain joins TRBV14 to TRBJ1-1, with D unresolved. CDR3 length: 13 residues. The germline gives CDR1 SGHDN, CDR2 FVKESK. The ends were cut back, 1 base at V and 6 bases at J, with 9 bases in the middle. The CDR3 sequence is CASSQVWMAEAFF. The CDR3 bases are TGTGCCAGCAGCCAAGTATGGATGGCTGAAGCTTTCTTT.

This clonotype has only a few counts. V is TRBV12-3 or TRBV12-4 and J is TRBJ2-4; D gene uncertain. The CDR3 runs 15 residues. V lost 7 bases, J lost 0 bases, and 13 bases lay in between. This CDR3 is CASTPGGVAKNIQYF. The DNA of the CDR3 is TGTGCCAGCACCCCAGGCGGTGTAGCCAAAAACATTCAGTACTTC.

For this clonotype: A much bigger clone sits one base away, suggesting this may be a read error. The rearrangement uses TRBV29-1 and TRBJ2-5; D not resolved. The ends were cut back, 7 bases at V and 11 bases at J, with 17 bases in the middle. The CDR3 extends over 11 amino acids. Germline CDR1 SQVTM, CDR2 ANQGSEA. The CDR3 reads CSAVSPYGQYF. As DNA, the CDR3 is TGCAGCGCCGTAAGCCCCTACGGGCAGTACTTC.

This clonotype came up once. This clone may be a read error of a much larger clone one base away. V gene TRBV29-1 combines with J gene TRBJ2-7; D might be TRBD1 or TRBD2, each matching 6 bases. V was trimmed by 4 bases and J by 7 bases, leaving 23 bases between them. Germline V gene lookup returns CDR1 SQVTM and CDR2 ANQGSEA. The CDR3 totals 15 residues. The CDR3 nucleotides are TGCAGCGTTGGAAGGGGGGATCCGTCTTACAATGAGCAGTACTTC. It is translated as CSVGRGDPSYNEQYF.

There are a few counts of this clonotype. This chain joins TRBV28 and TRBJ2-7; 10 bases line up with TRBD1. This CDR3 spans 17 amino acids. With V trimmed by 5 bases and J by 0 bases, 10 bases remained unmatched. Germline lookup yields CDR1 MDHEN and CDR2 SYDVKM. The CDR3 coding sequence is TGTGCCAGCAGTCGACAGGGGGCCGAAAAGAGCTCCTACGAGCAGTACTTC. The encoded protein is CASSRQGAEKSSYEQYF.

V is TRBV30 and J is TRBJ1-2; D is uncertain. Germline CDR1 reads GTSNPN; CDR2 reads SVGIG (reference sequence). Trimming shortened V by 6 bases and J by 4 bases, and 12 bases separated the two germline ends. This CDR3 comprises 12 residues. CDR3: CACSRRTYGYTF. CDR3 coding DNA: TGTGCCTGCTCCCGACGGACCTATGGCTACACCTTC.

This chain links TRBV6-6 with TRBJ2-1; 9 nucleotides line up with TRBD2. Unmatched junction bases numbered 10, after V lost 7 bases and J lost 9 bases. The germline gives CDR1 MNHNY, CDR2 SVGAGI (reference sequence). The CDR3 loop spans 14 amino acids. The CDR3 is CASTTAGGVFEQFF. CDR3 coding DNA: TGTGCCAGCACCACAGCGGGAGGTGTATTTGAGCAGTTCTTC.

The chain carries TRBV7-9 and TRBJ1-4, with 8 bases that match TRBD1. Germline CDR1 SEHNR, CDR2 FQNEAQ (reference sequence). The CDR3 loop spans 15 amino acids. Losses at the gene ends were 0 bases for V and 8 bases for J; bases not matched to a gene: 5. CDR3 nucleotides: TGTGCCAGCAGCTTAGCGGCAGGGGGCAGGGAAAAACTGTTTTTT. Translated: CASSLAAGGREKLFF.

This chain links TRBV5-1 with TRBJ2-7; 9 bases are shared with TRBD2. J lost 4 bases, V lost 3 bases, and 5 bases had no gene match. Germline V lookup: CDR1 SGHRS, CDR2 YFSETQ. The CDR3 length is 14 residues. CDR3 region: CASSWTSEGYEQYF. The CDR3 nucleotides are TGCGCCAGCAGCTGGACTAGCGAGGGGTACGAGCAGTACTTC.

The chain recombines TRBV20-1 with TRBJ2-7; D is uncertain. The ends were cut back, 3 bases at V and 6 bases at J, with 9 bases in the middle. The CDR3 covers 11 residues. Germline CDR1 reads DFQATT; CDR2 reads SNEGSKA (reference sequence). The DNA of the CDR3 is TGCAGTGCTAGGGCCGCTAGCGAGCAGTACTTC. As protein: CSARAASEQYF.

V usage is TRBV7-2 and J usage is TRBJ2-1; D gene unclear. This CDR3 comprises 14 residues. Germline lookup yields CDR1 SGHTA and CDR2 FQGNSA. The ends were cut back, 4 bases at V and 2 bases at J, with 9 bases in the middle. CDR3 DNA: TGTGCCAGCAGCTCCCCTGCCGCCTACAATGAGCAGTTCTTC. Translating gives CASSSPAAYNEQFF.

Note on this clonotype: A much larger clone is a single base away; this may be a read error. V gene TRBV4-1 combines with J gene TRBJ2-3, with D perhaps given as TRBD1 or TRBD2 (5 bases each). Germline CDR1 reads MGHRA; CDR2 reads YSYEKL. This CDR3 comprises 19 residues. The CDR3 nucleotides are TGCGCCAGCAGCCAAGCGAAAGGAGGCATCGTACTACACACAGGTACGCAGTATTTT. It translates to CASSQAKGGIVLHTGTQYF.

The CDR3 DNA reads as TGCGCCAGCAGCCAAGTGCTCCCGGGACTAGGAACCTACGAGCAGTACTTC. As protein: CASSQVLPGLGTYEQYF. The V call is TRBV4-1, the J call TRBJ2-7; 8 nucleotides agree with TRBD2. V lost 1 base, J lost 2 bases, and 10 bases stayed unmatched. Germline V CDR1 and CDR2: MGHRA, YSYEKL. The CDR3 runs to 17 residues.

This clonotype was seen a few times. V gene TRBV20-1 combines with J gene TRBJ2-2; tentatively, D is TRBD2 (6 bases). The V gene's germline CDR1 is DFQATT and CDR2 SNEGSKA (reference sequence). This CDR3 has 15 amino acids. Trimming took off 2 bases at V and 4 bases at J, with 14 bases between the two ends. The CDR3 nucleotides read TGCAGTGCTAGACTTACCGGGGGAGGCACCGGGGAGCTGTTTTTT. This gives the protein CSARLTGGGTGELFF.

A few counts support this clonotype. The rearrangement joins TRBV20-1 to TRBJ2-5, with TRBD2 as a possible D gene (6 bases). This CDR3 comprises 13 residues. Trimming took 5 bases from V and 11 from J, leaving 21 bases between them. Germline V lookup: CDR1 DFQATT, CDR2 SNEGSKA (reference sequence). The CDR3 loop reads CSAAGTLYNEQYF. CDR3 nucleotides: TGCAGTGCTGCCGGGACTCTCTACAATGAGCAGTACTTC.

The rearrangement uses TRBV6-1 and TRBJ1-2; D call uncertain. Looked up from germline, CDR1 is MNHNS and CDR2 is SASEGT. This CDR3 is 13 amino acids long. V dropped 2 bases and J dropped 4 bases, with 8 bases sitting between them. This CDR3 is CASSERWGYGYTF. In nucleotides, the CDR3 is TGTGCCAGCAGTGAAAGGTGGGGCTATGGCTACACCTTC.

The chain joins TRBV28 to TRBJ1-1; no clear D. The CDR3 has 15 residues. Germline-derived CDR1 and CDR2 are MDHEN and SYDVKM. V lost 5 bases to trimming and J lost 0 bases, with 13 bases between them. CDR3 sequence reads: CASSPRWAMNTEAFF. The CDR3 DNA follows: TGTGCCAGCAGTCCCCGGTGGGCCATGAACACTGAAGCTTTCTTT.

This clonotype turned up a few times. The V call is TRBV5-1, the J call TRBJ2-3; 9 bases are a match to TRBD1. Germline V gene sequence: CDR1 SGHRS, CDR2 YFSETQ. The V segment lost 4 bases and the J segment 6 bases; nucleotides outside the gene matches: 12. The CDR3 consists of 16 residues. Here the CDR3 reads CASSRRQGGSSDTQYF. DNA for the CDR3: TGCGCCAGCAGCCGGAGACAGGGGGGAAGTTCTGATACGCAGTATTTT. The variable domain in full, completed from reference TRBV5-1 and TRBJ2-3, reads KAGVTQTPRYLIKTRGQQVTLSCSPISGHRSVSWYQQTPGQGLQFLFEYFSETQRNKGNFPGRFSGRQFSNSRSEMNVSTLELGDSALYLCASSRRQGGSSDTQYFGPGTRLTVL.

This clonotype has just a few counts. This sequence joins TRBV6-1 and TRBJ1-4; no firm D call. The CDR3 runs to 14 residues. Germline loops: CDR1 MNHNS, CDR2 SASEGT. V was clipped by 0 bases and J by 4 bases, with 6 bases between them. For the CDR3, the DNA is TGTGCCAGCAGTGAAGCTAGAGTTAATGAAAAACTGTTTTTT. Translating it yields CASSEARVNEKLFF.

Only a few counts were recorded for this clonotype. This chain connects TRBV20-1 to TRBJ1-6; D unclear. The V gene lost 0 bases and the J gene lost 7 bases, with 13 bases spanning the gap. Germline V CDR1 and CDR2: DFQATT, SNEGSKA (reference sequence). The length of the CDR3 is 15 residues. The CDR3 coding sequence is TGCAGTGCTAGAGATCGTGGAGGTTTGAATTCACCCCTCCACTTT. This codes for CSARDRGGLNSPLHF.

The CDR3 region is CSPLEVQGSGYTF. DNA for the CDR3: TGCAGTCCTCTAGAAGTTCAGGGAAGTGGCTACACCTTC. V usage is TRBV20-1 and J usage is TRBJ1-2; tentative D call: TRBD1 (5 bases). V gave up 8 bases and J gave up 7 bases, with 20 bases separating them. CDR1 is DFQATT, CDR2 SNEGSKA, per germline (reference sequence). This CDR3 comprises 13 residues.

A few counts support this clonotype. CDR3 coding DNA: TGCAGTGCTAGTGGGCTCTACCTCCACAACAATGAGCAGTTCTTC. Amino acid sequence: CSASGLYLHNNEQFF. The chain carries TRBV20-1 and TRBJ2-1; D ambiguous. Trimming stripped 3 bases from V and 5 bases from J, with 17 bases between. The CDR3 extends over 15 amino acids. Germline values: CDR1 DFQATT, CDR2 SNEGSKA (reference sequence).

CDR3 sequence reads: CASSQLSAVEQYF. As DNA, the CDR3 is TGTGCCAGCAGCCAACTCTCGGCGGTAGAGCAGTACTTC. This chain links TRBV3-1 with TRBJ2-4; D is ambiguous. From germline, CDR1 is LGHDT and CDR2 YNNKEL (reference sequence). Trimming cost V 2 bases and J 13 bases, with 15 bases left between them. There are 13 residues in the CDR3.

The genes are TRBV2 and TRBJ2-4; possibly TRBD1 for D (6 bases). V lost 4 bases and J lost 4, with 11 bases in between. This CDR3 region has 14 residues. Per germline, CDR1 SNHLY and CDR2 FYNNEI. As DNA, the CDR3 is TGTGCCAGCAGTGCTGGAAGGGGGAAAAACATTCAGTACTTC. It codes for CASSAGRGKNIQYF. Using reference TRBV2 and TRBJ2-4 for the parts outside the CDR3, the full variable domain is EPEVTQTPSHQVTQMGQEVILRCVPISNHLYFYWYRQILGQKVEFLVSFYNNEISEKSEIFDDQFSVERPDGSNFTLKIRSTKLEDSAMYFCASSAGRGKNIQYFGAGTRLSVL.

A few counts support this clonotype. V is TRBV25-1 and J is TRBJ2-7, with D maybe TRBD2 (5 bases). Germline-derived CDR1 and CDR2 are MGHDK and SYGVNS. V lost 0 bases and J lost 6, with 12 bases in between. This CDR3 is 14 amino acids long. The CDR3 DNA reads TGTGCCAGCAGTGAATATTCTCCTCGGGGCGAGCAGTACTTC. Protein: CASSEYSPRGEQYF.

The J gene is TRBJ1-2, the V gene TRBV27; 7 positions agree with TRBD1. Germline V gene lookup returns CDR1 MNHEY and CDR2 SMNVEV (reference sequence). J lost 4 bases, V lost 0 bases, and 5 bases had no gene match. The CDR3 runs 15 residues. For the CDR3, the DNA is TGTGCCAGCAGTTTATCGACCCAGGGGGGCTATGGCTACACCTTC. It is translated as CASSLSTQGGYGYTF.

The chain has TRBV5-4 and TRBJ2-6; possibly TRBD2 for D (6 bases). CDR3 length: 17 amino acids. Germline V gene data show CDR1 as SGHNT and CDR2 as YYREEE (reference sequence). Trimming cost V 4 bases and J 3 bases, with 17 bases left between them. The DNA for the CDR3 is TGTGCCAGCAGCCCAGGGACTGTCCCCCTTGGGGCCAACGTCCTGACTTTC. This encodes CASSPGTVPLGANVLTF. Full variable domain (remainder filled in from reference TRBV5-4 and TRBJ2-6): ETGVTQSPTHLIKTRGQQVTLRCSSQSGHNTVSWYQQALGQGPQFIFQYYREEENGRGNFPPRFSGLQFPNYSSELNVNALELDDSALYLCASSPGTVPLGANVLTFGAGSRLTVL.

This clonotype was counted many times. The DNA is omitted, as the CDR3 cannot be located on it reliably, and the CDR3 follows TCRdb's listing. The chain employs TRBV21-1 and TRBJ2-5; TRBD1, the table's D call, was not compared with the DNA. TRBV21-1 is recorded as a pseudogene. A total of 17 residues make up the CDR3, ends included. The CDR3 is CASSKFARGNIQETQYF.

This clonotype occurred a few times. The rearrangement links TRBV3-1 to TRBJ1-2; TRBD1 matches at 7 bases. V gave up 1 base and J gave up 6 bases; unmatched junction bases: 5. Germline loops: CDR1 LGHDT, CDR2 YNNKEL (reference sequence). The CDR3 runs 14 residues. The CDR3 sequence is CASSQAPTGDGYTF. The CDR3 DNA is TGTGCCAGCAGCCAAGCTCCAACAGGGGATGGCTACACCTTC.